What follows describes a single T cell receptor beta chain. This sample is part of a study of blood T cell repertoires in COVID-19. Overall study: Both acute and convalescent COVID-19 samples were obtained from the United States, Italy and Spain.

Trimming removed 6 bases from V and 2 bases from J, with 14 bases in between. The germline gives CDR1 MNHEY, CDR2 SVGEGT. The CDR3 runs 14 residues. Generated by immunoSEQ multiplex PCR, the TCRdb table keeps only in-frame clones and is missing some. The sample yields about 32,000 clones, 87% seen once. This receptor was obtained from a man in his fifties or sixties with active or convalescent COVID-19. The chain joins TRBV6-2 or TRBV6-3 to TRBJ2-7; no clear D. The sequenced sample was peripheral blood. The CDR3: CASSPHISAYEQYF. The DNA for the CDR3 is TGTGCCAGCAGCCCCCACATCTCTGCCTACGAGCAGTACTTC.